The present TCR beta chain was sequenced within a study of CD8 T cells in ankylosing spondylitis. Study-wide results and caveats: Ankylosing spondylitis blood appeared to be characterized by a TCR beta motif of several highly homologous variants. Relatively scarce in peripheral blood, disease-linked clones were CD8+.

This clonotype has a count of ten or more. What it binds is not known. Researchers built TCR beta libraries using quantitative 5'-RACE with molecular barcodes. A single record per CDR3 protein comes from TCRdb applying MiXCR to the 5' RACE reads. The sample has about 130,000 distinct CDR3 sequences, around 7% seen once. The sample comprised blood, either unsorted or a sorted T cell fraction (not recorded which). The TCR was taken from a male donor with ankylosing spondylitis or in good health (not recorded which).

CDR3 in DNA: TGTGCCAGCAGTTCTGGTGGGATTCCTTTTGGGGCCAACGTCCTGACTTTC. Translation: CASSSGGIPFGANVLTF. This chain connects TRBV27 to TRBJ2-6; D remains ambiguous. Germline V gene sequence: CDR1 MNHEY, CDR2 SMNVEV (reference sequence). V was pared by 4 bases and J by 3 bases, with 16 bases between. The CDR3 has 17 amino acids. The complete variable domain, with remaining parts taken from reference TRBV27 and TRBJ2-6, reads EAQVTQNPRYLITVTGKKLTVTCSQNMNHEYMSWYRQDPGLGLRQIYYSMNVEVTDKGDVPEGYKVSRKEKRNFPLILESPSPNQTSLYFCASSSGGIPFGANVLTFGAGSRLTVL.